This record covers a single T cell receptor (beta chain). Profiled with immunoSEQ multiplex PCR; TCRdb holds only in-frame clones, not every one. The repertoire consists of around 56,000 clones, with roughly 77% occurring once and the leading ten covering over 1%. No patient had autoimmune disease or received systemic immunosuppression. This entry comes from a study of OX40 agonist ivuxolimab in advanced cancers. From germline, CDR1 is MDHEN and CDR2 SYDVKM. This CDR3 contains 14 residues. V dropped 6 bases and J dropped 5; count of bases not matched to a gene: 9. The specimen comprised CD4+ or CD8+ T cells sorted from blood, sampled in a trial of the OX40 agonist ivuxolimab. This sequence originates from an adult with an advanced solid tumor such as melanoma, head and neck, liver or kidney cancer. The chain couples TRBV28 to TRBJ2-5, with 7 bases that match TRBD2. The CDR3 sequence is CASRPGLGTETQYF. CDR3 DNA: TGTGCCAGCAGGCCCGGACTAGGGACGGAGACCCAGTACTTC.